This T cell receptor (beta chain) comes out of a study of low-dose radiotherapy and immunotherapy resistance in tumors. V lost 6 bases, J lost 6 bases, and 13 bases lay in between. This CDR3 is built from 13 residues. Germline V CDR1 and CDR2: MNHEY, SVGEGT. Described time point: before trial treatment. Primers targeting TRAV and TRBV primed first-strand cDNA, covering alpha and beta chains. A constant-region primer paired with the V-primer adapter amplified TCRs over roughly 18 PCR cycles. TCRdb re-derived calls from the reads in MiXCR, one entry per CDR3 protein. The sample yields 70,000 to 90,000 distinct CDR3 sequences, 18% seen once.

V is TRBV6-2 or TRBV6-3 and J is TRBJ2-3; tentative D call: TRBD1 (6 bases). This sequence was found in a male donor with prostate cancer. Sequenced here: PBMCs, sampled before treatment. CDR3 coding DNA: TGTGCCAGCAGCCGCGAGGGGGTTGATACGCAGTATTTT. It yields the protein CASSREGVDTQYF.